Listed below are T cell receptor beta chains from one sample, sequenced in a study of cytomegalovirus exposure and HLA in healthy donors. Here immunoSEQ multiplex PCR was the method, and the copy in TCRdb shows in-frame clones only, minus some. The sample carries tens of thousands of clones, around 82% recorded once. Sequencing used PBMCs. Every receptor here comes from a male donor in good health and CMV-seronegative. Both conserved end residues are part of each CDR3. Fields, in order: CDR3 protein, CDR3 DNA, clone size, V gene, J gene, D gene, CDR3 length. D genes are given only for firm matches. Clone size is given for some rows only: seen once, a few or many times, or a class if the clone is expanded.

cdr3_aa: CASRPAGVQETQYF; cdr3_nt: TGTGCCAGCAGACCAGCGGGGGTCCAAGAGACCCAGTACTTC; clone_size: .; v_call: TRBV5-4; j_call: TRBJ2-5; d_call: TRBD2; cdr3_length: 14
cdr3_aa: CASSLYPSEGLRSEKLFF; cdr3_nt: TGTGCCAGCAGTTTATACCCAAGTGAGGGACTAAGGAGTGAAAAACTGTTTTTT; clone_size: .; v_call: TRBV27; j_call: TRBJ1-4; d_call: .; cdr3_length: 18
cdr3_aa: CASSLRVDTEAFF; cdr3_nt: TGTGCCAGCAGCTTAAGAGTTGACACTGAAGCTTTCTTT; clone_size: .; v_call: TRBV7-3; j_call: TRBJ1-1; d_call: .; cdr3_length: 13
cdr3_aa: CASSMDRNTEAFF; cdr3_nt: TGTGCCAGCAGCATGGACAGGAACACTGAAGCTTTCTTT; clone_size: .; v_call: TRBV7-3; j_call: TRBJ1-1; d_call: .; cdr3_length: 13
cdr3_aa: CAWGDRDYLQETQYF; cdr3_nt: TGTGCCTGGGGTGACCGGGACTACCTCCAAGAGACCCAGTACTTC; clone_size: .; v_call: TRBV30; j_call: TRBJ2-5; d_call: TRBD2; cdr3_length: 15
cdr3_aa: CATSRELRQGNTEAFF; cdr3_nt: TGTGCCACCAGCAGAGAGCTTCGGCAGGGGAACACTGAAGCTTTCTTT; clone_size: .; v_call: TRBV15; j_call: TRBJ1-1; d_call: .; cdr3_length: 16
cdr3_aa: CASSEAGGQGQYF; cdr3_nt: TGTGCCAGCAGTGAAGCGGGGGGGCAGGGGCAGTACTTC; clone_size: .; v_call: TRBV2; j_call: TRBJ2-7; d_call: .; cdr3_length: 13
cdr3_aa: CASRRDRNTGELFF; cdr3_nt: TGTGCCAGCAGACGCGACAGGAACACCGGGGAGCTGTTTTTT; clone_size: .; v_call: TRBV6-5; j_call: TRBJ2-2; d_call: .; cdr3_length: 14
cdr3_aa: CASSNTGMETQYF; cdr3_nt: TGTGCCAGTAGTAATACAGGGATGGAGACCCAGTACTTC; clone_size: .; v_call: TRBV19; j_call: TRBJ2-5; d_call: .; cdr3_length: 13
cdr3_aa: CASSPTFGQGDDYGYTF; cdr3_nt: TGCGCCAGCAGCCCCACGTTCGGACAGGGGGATGACTATGGCTACACCTTC; clone_size: .; v_call: TRBV5-1; j_call: TRBJ1-2; d_call: TRBD1; cdr3_length: 17
cdr3_aa: CASSPTGSTDTQYF; cdr3_nt: TGTGCCAGTAGTCCGACAGGGAGCACAGATACGCAGTATTTT; clone_size: .; v_call: TRBV19; j_call: TRBJ2-3; d_call: TRBD1; cdr3_length: 14
cdr3_aa: CASTPRRGTEAFF; cdr3_nt: TGTGCCAGCACACCTCGGCGGGGCACTGAAGCTTTCTTT; clone_size: .; v_call: TRBV6-5; j_call: TRBJ1-1; d_call: .; cdr3_length: 13
cdr3_aa: CASSPGQTTDTQYF; cdr3_nt: TGTGCCAGCTCACCGGGCCAGACCACAGATACGCAGTATTTT; clone_size: few; v_call: TRBV18; j_call: TRBJ2-3; d_call: .; cdr3_length: 14
cdr3_aa: CSVERGQSDEQFF; cdr3_nt: TGCAGCGTTGAAAGGGGACAGTCGGATGAGCAGTTCTTC; clone_size: .; v_call: TRBV29-1; j_call: TRBJ2-1; d_call: TRBD1; cdr3_length: 13
cdr3_aa: CASSQNRVEPQHF; cdr3_nt: TGTGCCAGCAGTCAAAACAGGGTTGAGCCCCAGCATTTT; clone_size: few; v_call: TRBV6-5; j_call: TRBJ1-5; d_call: .; cdr3_length: 13
cdr3_aa: CASSLDRSPGYTF; cdr3_nt: TGTGCCAGCAGCTTAGACAGGAGCCCTGGCTACACCTTC; clone_size: .; v_call: TRBV7-2; j_call: TRBJ1-2; d_call: .; cdr3_length: 13
cdr3_aa: CASSPPTFYGYTF; cdr3_nt: TGTGCCAGCAGCCCCCCGACATTCTATGGCTACACCTTC; clone_size: once; v_call: TRBV7-9; j_call: TRBJ1-2; d_call: .; cdr3_length: 13
cdr3_aa: CAISATGTGTGYSNQPQHF; cdr3_nt: TGTGCCATCAGTGCGACCGGGACAGGGACGGGGTATAGCAATCAGCCCCAGCATTTT; clone_size: .; v_call: TRBV10-3; j_call: TRBJ1-5; d_call: TRBD1; cdr3_length: 19
cdr3_aa: CASSPEVDSGYTF; cdr3_nt: TGTGCCAGCTCACCCGAGGTAGACTCTGGCTACACCTTC; clone_size: .; v_call: TRBV18; j_call: TRBJ1-2; d_call: .; cdr3_length: 13
cdr3_aa: CASSPGSSYEQYF; cdr3_nt: TGTGCCAGCTCACCAGGATCTAGCTACGAGCAGTACTTC; clone_size: once; v_call: TRBV18; j_call: TRBJ2-7; d_call: .; cdr3_length: 13
cdr3_aa: CASSQDYLAGGLNNEQFF; cdr3_nt: TGCGCCAGCAGCCAAGATTATCTAGCGGGGGGGCTTAACAATGAGCAGTTCTTC; clone_size: .; v_call: TRBV4-3; j_call: TRBJ2-1; d_call: TRBD2; cdr3_length: 18
cdr3_aa: CASSLLAVSSTDTQYF; cdr3_nt: TGTGCCAGCAGCTTATTAGCTGTTTCTAGCACAGATACGCAGTATTTT; clone_size: .; v_call: TRBV5-8; j_call: TRBJ2-3; d_call: .; cdr3_length: 16
cdr3_aa: CAIRPGLAHLGGEQFF; cdr3_nt: TGTGCCATCAGGCCGGGACTAGCCCACCTCGGGGGTGAGCAGTTCTTC; clone_size: .; v_call: TRBV10-3; j_call: TRBJ2-1; d_call: TRBD2; cdr3_length: 16
cdr3_aa: CASSESGGGSDTQYF; cdr3_nt: TGTGCCAGCAGTGAGTCAGGCGGGGGATCAGATACGCAGTATTTT; clone_size: .; v_call: TRBV6-4; j_call: TRBJ2-3; d_call: TRBD2; cdr3_length: 15
cdr3_aa: CASSEGSAVGRAKNIQYF; cdr3_nt: TGTGCCAGCAGTGAAGGAAGCGCCGTGGGGAGAGCCAAAAACATTCAGTACTTC; clone_size: .; v_call: TRBV2; j_call: TRBJ2-4; d_call: .; cdr3_length: 18
cdr3_aa: CASSFSSDRWNTEAFF; cdr3_nt: TGTGCCAGCAGCTTCTCCTCGGACAGGTGGAACACTGAAGCTTTCTTT; clone_size: .; v_call: TRBV7-9; j_call: TRBJ1-1; d_call: TRBD1; cdr3_length: 16
cdr3_aa: CASARDSLYGYTF; cdr3_nt: TGCGCCAGCGCCCGGGACAGCCTCTATGGCTACACCTTC; clone_size: .; v_call: TRBV5-1; j_call: TRBJ1-2; d_call: TRBD1; cdr3_length: 13
cdr3_aa: CASSPSQRMDEKLFF; cdr3_nt: TGTGCCAGCTCACCATCGCAGAGGATGGATGAAAAACTGTTTTTT; clone_size: few; v_call: TRBV18; j_call: TRBJ1-4; d_call: .; cdr3_length: 15